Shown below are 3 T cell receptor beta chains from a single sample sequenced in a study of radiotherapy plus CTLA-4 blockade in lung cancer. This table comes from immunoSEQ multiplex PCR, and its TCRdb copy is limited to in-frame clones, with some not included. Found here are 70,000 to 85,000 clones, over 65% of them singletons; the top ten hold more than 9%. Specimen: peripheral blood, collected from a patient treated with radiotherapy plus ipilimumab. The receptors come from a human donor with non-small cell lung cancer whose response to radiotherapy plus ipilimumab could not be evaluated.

The CDR3 sequence is CASSLERRETEAFF. Written as DNA, the CDR3 is TGTGCCAGCAGCTTGGAACGCAGGGAAACTGAAGCTTTCTTT. The genes are TRBV5-4 and TRBJ1-1, with D perhaps TRBD1 (5 bases). In germline, CDR1 is SGHNT, CDR2 YYREEE (reference sequence). V was trimmed by 0 bases and J by 5 bases, leaving 11 bases between them. The CDR3 is made up of 14 amino acids.

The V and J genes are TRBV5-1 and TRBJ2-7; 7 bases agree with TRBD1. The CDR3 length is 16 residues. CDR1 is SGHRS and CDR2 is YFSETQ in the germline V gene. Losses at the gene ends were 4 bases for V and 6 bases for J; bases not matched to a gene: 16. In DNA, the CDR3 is TGCGCCAGCAGCGTTTTAAACCGGGACAGTTCCATCGAGCAGTACTTC. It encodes CASSVLNRDSSIEQYF.

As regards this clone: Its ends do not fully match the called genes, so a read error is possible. The CDR3 reads CASSYGYRADF. CDR3 nucleotide sequence: TGTGCCAGCAGTTACGGGTACAGGGCGGACTTC. J is TRBJ2-7 and V is TRBV6-5; tentatively, D is TRBD1 (6 bases). The CDR3 is 11 residues long. Per the germline V gene, CDR1 is MNHEY and CDR2 is SVGAGI.